This T cell receptor beta chain was captured by sequencing in a study of OX40 agonist ivuxolimab in advanced cancers. General study results and limits: At doses 0.1 to 3.0 mg/kg, CD4+ and CD8+ clones expanded.

Assay used: immunoSEQ multiplex PCR; TCRdb lists only in-frame clones, some missing. The sample lists 50,000 to 55,000 clones, 80% to 90% occurring once. This clone is a singleton in its sample. Its specificity is unknown. V was pared by 6 bases and J by 4 bases, with 10 bases of the junction left unmatched. The CDR3 loop spans 15 amino acids. Germline CDR1 and CDR2: LNHDA and SQIVND (reference sequence). Patients were excluded for autoimmune disease history or systemic immunosuppression. The source of this sequence is an adult with an advanced solid tumor such as melanoma, head and neck, liver or kidney cancer. Source: CD4+ or CD8+ T cells sorted from blood, taken in a trial of the OX40 agonist ivuxolimab. The chain carries TRBV19 and TRBJ1-2, with TRBD1 identical over 8 bases. CDR3 residues: CASSNAGQGTYGYTF. The CDR3 bases are TGTGCCAGTAGCAACGCCGGACAGGGAACCTATGGCTACACCTTC.